What follows are 5 T cell receptor beta chains derived from one specimen sequenced in a study of shared clonotypes between healthy human individuals. Naivety among CD8 cells was defined by CD45RO negativity and positive CCR7 selection, thereby excluding terminally differentiated effector memory CD45RA+ cells. Method: immunoSEQ multiplex PCR; TCRdb's copy keeps in-frame clones and lacks some. The table includes some 2.1 million clones, over 85% detected once. Source material: naive CD8+ T cells from PBMCs. Receptors originate from a man aged 18 to 30 in good health. Some clones in this sample may be carry-over from other donors' samples.

The V gene is TRBV5-1, the J gene TRBJ1-4; D gene uncertain. Germline CDR1 and CDR2: SGHRS and YFSETQ. V was trimmed by 5 bases and J by 3 bases, leaving 14 bases between them. The CDR3 totals 15 residues. CDR3 amino acids: CASRGMEMANEKLFF. CDR3 nucleotides: TGCGCCAGCAGAGGGATGGAAATGGCTAATGAAAAACTGTTTTTT.

This clone was observed once. CDR3 bases: TGTGCCAGCAGCTTCATGATGACAGATACGCAGTATTTT. The encoded protein is CASSFMMTDTQYF. The chain is built from TRBV5-8 and TRBJ2-3; D is uncertain. The CDR3 runs to 13 residues. Per germline, CDR1 SGHTS and CDR2 YDEGEE. The germline V and J ends were trimmed by 2 bases and 3 bases, with 7 bases remaining between them.

The rearrangement joins TRBV4-1 to TRBJ2-2; 9 bases align to TRBD2. V was pared by 0 bases and J by 5 bases, with 7 bases of the junction left unmatched. This CDR3 contains 17 residues. Germline V gene sequence: CDR1 MGHRA, CDR2 YSYEKL. CDR3 DNA sequence: TGCGCCAGCAGCCAAGATCGGCTAGCGGGAACGACCGGGGAGCTGTTTTTT. Translated: CASSQDRLAGTTGELFF.

This chain connects TRBV27 to TRBJ2-7, with D unclear. V was cut by 7 bases and J by 4 bases, with 14 bases left in between. The V gene's germline CDR1 is MNHEY and CDR2 SMNVEV (reference sequence). This CDR3 spans 13 amino acids. The CDR3 DNA reads TGTGCCAGCACTTTCGGAGCCTCTTACGAGCAGTACTTC. It encodes CASTFGASYEQYF.

V and J are TRBV10-3 and TRBJ2-1; 7 bases are a match to TRBD1. The CDR3 has 15 residues. V shed 7 bases, J shed 3 bases, and the junction held 9 bases outside the gene matches. Germline lookup yields CDR1 ENHRY and CDR2 SYGVKD. CDR3: CAITAAGDSYNEQFF. The CDR3, as DNA: TGTGCCATCACTGCGGCAGGGGACAGCTACAATGAGCAGTTCTTC.